This TCR beta chain was recovered during a study of blood T cell repertoires in COVID-19. Study overall: The United States, Italy and Spain supplied acute and convalescent COVID-19 samples. T cells, B-cell-depleted T cells, or PBMCs provided the cDNA or gDNA that served as material.

The germline V gene has CDR1 SGHRS and CDR2 YFSETQ. The CDR3 loop spans 13 amino acids. The germline V and J ends were trimmed by 2 bases and 1 base, with 7 bases remaining between them. How the authors handled the data: Cell counts per sample came from amplifying reference gene primers. Clones were sequenced by immunoSEQ multiplex PCR, and TCRdb holds only the in-frame ones, with some missing. That table is the source of V, J and clone size, and D and trimming were worked out from the DNA. Seen here are about 140,000 clones, about 80% observed once, and the top ten hold approximately 4%. A remark on this clone: Other DNA sequences from this sample encode an identical CDR3 as well.

This receptor was obtained from a woman aged 55-70 years with acute or convalescent COVID-19. V gene TRBV5-1 combines with J gene TRBJ2-7, with D unclear. Sequencing was done on a sample of peripheral blood. The DNA for the CDR3 is TGCGCCAGCAGCTTTACTGTATCCTACGAGCAGTACTTC. It is translated as CASSFTVSYEQYF.